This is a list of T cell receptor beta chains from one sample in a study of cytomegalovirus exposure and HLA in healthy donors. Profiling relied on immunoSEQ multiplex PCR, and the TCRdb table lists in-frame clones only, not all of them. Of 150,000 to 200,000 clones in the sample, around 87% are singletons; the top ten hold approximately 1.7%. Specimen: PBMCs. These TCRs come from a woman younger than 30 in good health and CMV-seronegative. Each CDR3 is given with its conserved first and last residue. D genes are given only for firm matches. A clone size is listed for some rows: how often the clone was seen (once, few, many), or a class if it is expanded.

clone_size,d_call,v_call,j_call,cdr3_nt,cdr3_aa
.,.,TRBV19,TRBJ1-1,TGTGCCAGTAGCAATCTGGGGCAGGGAAACACTGAAGCTTTCTTT,CASSNLGQGNTEAFF
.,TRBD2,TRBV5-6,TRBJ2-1,TGTGCCAGCAGCTTTTCAACTAGCGGGAGGGCCCTTGGGGAGCAGTTCTTC,CASSFSTSGRALGEQFF
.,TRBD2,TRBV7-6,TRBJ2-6,TGTGCCAGCAGTATAACTAGCGGGGTCTCTGGGGCCAACGTCCTGACTTTC,CASSITSGVSGANVLTF
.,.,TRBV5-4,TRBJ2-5,TGTGCCAGCAGCTCGGGTCGGGGGTTGCAAGAGACCCAGTACTTC,CASSSGRGLQETQYF
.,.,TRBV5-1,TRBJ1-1,TGCGCCAGCAGCATGACAGGTACTGAAGCTTTCTTT,CASSMTGTEAFF
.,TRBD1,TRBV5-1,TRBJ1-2,TGCGCCAGCAGCCGAGGCTGGGACAGGGTGTACTATGGCTACACCTTC,CASSRGWDRVYYGYTF
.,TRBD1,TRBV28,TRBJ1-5,TGTGCCAGCAGCCGGGCGGGCAGGGGGTACGATCAGCCCCAGCATTTT,CASSRAGRGYDQPQHF
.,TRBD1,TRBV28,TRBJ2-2,TGTGCCAGCAGTCCCCCGACAGGGGCCGGGGAGCTGTTTTTT,CASSPPTGAGELFF
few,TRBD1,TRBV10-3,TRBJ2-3,TGTGCCATCAGTGAGTCGGGACAGCTTATCACAGATACGCAGTATTTT,CAISESGQLITDTQYF
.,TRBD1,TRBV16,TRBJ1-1,TGTGCCAGCAGCCCGCGCGGGACAGGGGGCGGGGGGGCTGAAGCTTTCTTT,CASSPRGTGGGGAEAFF
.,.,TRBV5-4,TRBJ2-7,TGTGCCAGCAGCTTGCCCGGGACATTCCCCTACGAGCAGTACTTC,CASSLPGTFPYEQYF
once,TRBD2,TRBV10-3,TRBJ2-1,TGTGCCATCAGTGGGACTAGCGGGGAATACAATGAGCAGTTCTTC,CAISGTSGEYNEQFF
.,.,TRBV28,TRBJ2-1,TGTGCCAGCCCCTCCTCCGGGGACTCCCGTCTAGATGAGCAGTTCTTC,CASPSSGDSRLDEQFF
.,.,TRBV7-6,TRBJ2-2,TGTGCCAGCAGCTTAGCGGGAGACGGGGAGCTGTTTTTT,CASSLAGDGELFF
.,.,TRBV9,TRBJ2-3,TGTGCCAGCAGCGTCCCTAGTGGGGGACTCAGCACAGATACGCAGTATTTT,CASSVPSGGLSTDTQYF
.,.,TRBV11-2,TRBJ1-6,TGTGCCAGCAGGCTCCTCCGGTCCCCAAATTCACCCCTCCACTTT,CASRLLRSPNSPLHF
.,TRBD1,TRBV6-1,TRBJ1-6,TGTGCCAGCAGTGACCGGGACAGGGAGAATTCACCCCTCCACTTT,CASSDRDRENSPLHF
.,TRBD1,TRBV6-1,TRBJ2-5,TGTGCCAGCAGTGTAGGGACAGGGATGAGAGAGACCCAGTACTTC,CASSVGTGMRETQYF
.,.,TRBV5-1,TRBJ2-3,TGCGCCAGCAGGCTATCCTTGGTAGATACGCAGTATTTT,CASRLSLVDTQYF
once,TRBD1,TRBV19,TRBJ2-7,TGTGCCAGTAGTGCGACAGGGCAGCAGTACTTC,CASSATGQQYF
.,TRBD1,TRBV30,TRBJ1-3,TGTGCCAGAGACAGGGGGCTTTCTGGAAACACCATATATTTT,CARDRGLSGNTIYF
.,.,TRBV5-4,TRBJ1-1,TGTGCCAGCAGCGGTAGAGGGAGCACTGAAGCTTTCTTT,CASSGRGSTEAFF
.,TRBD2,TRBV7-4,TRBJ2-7,TGTGCCAGCAGCTTAGTAGTCTACGGACTAGCGGGAGGGGATGCCTACGAGCAGTACTTC,CASSLVVYGLAGGDAYEQYF
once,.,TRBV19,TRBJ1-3,TGTGCCAGTAGCGCGGGGAGAAACACCATATATTTT,CASSAGRNTIYF
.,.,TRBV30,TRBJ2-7,TGTGCCTTGAAACTCCGATCCTACGAGCAGTACTTC,CALKLRSYEQYF
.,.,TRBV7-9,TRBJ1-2,TGTGCCAGCAGCGTAGGTGACACCGACTATGGCTACACCTTC,CASSVGDTDYGYTF
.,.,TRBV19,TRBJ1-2,TGTGCCAGTACCCACGGTTGGGAGGGCTACACCTTC,CASTHGWEGYTF
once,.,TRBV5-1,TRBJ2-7,TGCGCCAGCAGCCCCGGGTCCCTTTCCTACGAGCAGTACTTC,CASSPGSLSYEQYF
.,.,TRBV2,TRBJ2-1,TGTGCCAGCAGGGATTTTGGCGGGGCCTCCTACAATGAGCAGTTCTTC,CASRDFGGASYNEQFF
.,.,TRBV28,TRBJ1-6,TGTGCCAGCCTACTGATCCTGGAGGCCTATAATTCACCCCTCCACTTT,CASLLILEAYNSPLHF
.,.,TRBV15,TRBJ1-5,TGTGCCACCAGCAGAGATCGGGCAGGGGTAATTACGTCCCAGCCCCAGCATTTT,CATSRDRAGVITSQPQHF
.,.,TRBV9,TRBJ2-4,TGTGCCAGCAGCGTAGGTTGGGAGAAGAACCCCAAAAACATTCAGTACTTC,CASSVGWEKNPKNIQYF
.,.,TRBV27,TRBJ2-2,TGTGCCAGCAGTTTTAGAGGGTGGAACACCGGGGAGCTGTTTTTT,CASSFRGWNTGELFF
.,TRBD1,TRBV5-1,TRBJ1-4,TGCGCCAGCAGCTTAGGACAGGGAAATGAAAAACTGTTTTTT,CASSLGQGNEKLFF
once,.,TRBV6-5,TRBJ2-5,TGTGCCAGCAGTCCGGGGGTGGCAGAGACCCAGTACTTC,CASSPGVAETQYF
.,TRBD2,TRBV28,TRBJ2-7,TGTGCCAGCAGCGTTACCGGGGGGGCCTACGAGCAGTACTTC,CASSVTGGAYEQYF
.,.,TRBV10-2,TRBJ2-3,TGCGCCAGCAGTACGAGGGGGGGCCGTCGCACAGATACGCAGTATTTT,CASSTRGGRRTDTQYF
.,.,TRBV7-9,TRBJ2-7,TGTGCCAGCAGCTTAGAAGCTAGCGAGTCCTACGAGCAGTACTTC,CASSLEASESYEQYF
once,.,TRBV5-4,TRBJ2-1,TGTGCCAGCAGCTTGCTCCTAGAGCAGTTCTTC,CASSLLLEQFF
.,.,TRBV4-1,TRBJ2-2,TGCGCCAGCAGCCAAAAAGCTTTCGACACCGGGGAGCTGTTTTTT,CASSQKAFDTGELFF
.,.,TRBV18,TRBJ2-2,TGTGCCAGCTCACCCCCGGTCGACACCGGGGAGCTGTTTTTT,CASSPPVDTGELFF
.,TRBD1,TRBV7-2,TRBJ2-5,TGTGCCAGCAGCTACGGGGACAGAAAAGAGACCCAGTACTTC,CASSYGDRKETQYF
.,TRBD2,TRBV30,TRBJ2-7,TGTGCCGGTAGGACTAGCGTCCACGAGCAGTACTTC,CAGRTSVHEQYF
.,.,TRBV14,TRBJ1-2,TGTGCCAGCAGCCAGGCGACAGGCTCCTATGGCTACACCTTC,CASSQATGSYGYTF
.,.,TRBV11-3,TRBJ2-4,TGTGCCAGCAGCTTATCACAGGGGGGGTTTAGCGGGCTTATTCAGTACTTC,CASSLSQGGFSGLIQYF
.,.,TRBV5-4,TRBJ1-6,TGTGCCAGCAGCTTGGTGCAGGGTAGAGATTCACCCCTCCACTTT,CASSLVQGRDSPLHF
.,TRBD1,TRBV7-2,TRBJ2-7,TGTGCCAGCAGCCTGGGGACAGAGGGGTACGAGCAGTACTTC,CASSLGTEGYEQYF
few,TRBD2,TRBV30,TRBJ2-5,TGTGCCCGTGCGGGAGGTAGCCAAGAGACCCAGTACTTC,CARAGGSQETQYF
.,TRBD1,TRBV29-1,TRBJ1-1,TGCAGCGTTCTCCTACTCCGGGACAGGGGTTTGAACACTGAAGCTTTCTTT,CSVLLLRDRGLNTEAFF
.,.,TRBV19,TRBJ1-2,TGTGCCAGCACAGAGGGATTCTATGGCTACACCTTC,CASTEGFYGYTF
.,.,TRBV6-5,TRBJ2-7,TGTGCCAGCAGTTACGGGAGACAGGCTGCCTACGAGCAGTACTTC,CASSYGRQAAYEQYF
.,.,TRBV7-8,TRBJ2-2,TGTGCCAGCAGCTCACCCGCAGGCTATACCGGGGAGCTGTTTTTT,CASSSPAGYTGELFF
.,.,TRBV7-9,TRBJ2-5,TGTTCCAGCAGCTTCCAATCCGAGACCCAGTACTTC,CSSSFQSETQYF
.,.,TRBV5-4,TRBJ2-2,TGTGCCAGCAGCTTGGCGAGGGCCGGGGAGCTGTTTTTT,CASSLARAGELFF
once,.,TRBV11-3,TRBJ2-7,TGTGCCAGCAGCCCTTGGCCTGGCGAGCAGTACTTC,CASSPWPGEQYF